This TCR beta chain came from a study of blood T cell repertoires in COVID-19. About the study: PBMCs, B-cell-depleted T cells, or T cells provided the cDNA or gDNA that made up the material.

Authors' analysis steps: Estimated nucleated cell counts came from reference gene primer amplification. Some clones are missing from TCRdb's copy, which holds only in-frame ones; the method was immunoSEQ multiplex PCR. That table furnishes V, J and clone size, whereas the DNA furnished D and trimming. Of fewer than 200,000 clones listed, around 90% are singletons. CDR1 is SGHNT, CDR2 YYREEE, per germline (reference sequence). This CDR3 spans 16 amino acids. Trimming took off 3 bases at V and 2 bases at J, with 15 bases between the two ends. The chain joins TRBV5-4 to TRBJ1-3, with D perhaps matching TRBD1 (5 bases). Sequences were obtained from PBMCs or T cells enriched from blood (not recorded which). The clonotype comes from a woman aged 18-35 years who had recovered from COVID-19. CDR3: CASSSDFRATGNTIYF. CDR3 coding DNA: TGTGCCAGCAGCTCTGATTTCAGGGCAACTGGAAACACCATATATTTT. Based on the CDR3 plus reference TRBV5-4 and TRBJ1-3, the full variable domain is ETGVTQSPTHLIKTRGQQVTLRCSSQSGHNTVSWYQQALGQGPQFIFQYYREEENGRGNFPPRFSGLQFPNYSSELNVNALELDDSALYLCASSSDFRATGNTIYFGEGSWLTVV.